This TCR beta chain comes out of a study of T cell repertoires in cytomegalovirus infection. Study summary: Signatures in public TCR beta sequences pointed to both CMV infection and matching HLA type.

A single record per CDR3 protein comes from TCRdb applying MiXCR to the reads. This sample has 630,000 or so distinct CDR3 sequences, with more than 20% found just once. Broader study findings: Across the ex vivo response, the dominant clonotypes were HLA-C-restricted CMV-specific TCR beta clonotypes. Carriers of CMV and the relevant HLA type were discriminated by public TCR beta frequency.

CDR1 is MDHEN, CDR2 SYDVKM, per germline. The CDR3 runs 13 residues. A remark on this clonotype: Its matching antigen is unknown. A junction boundary mismatches the germline segment, possibly from a read error.

Input material: CD8+ T cells from PBMCs. This chain uses TRBV28 with TRBJ2-1; D might be TRBD1 (6 bases). The TCR originated in a human donor in good health (CMV status not recorded). Some clones in this sample may be carry-over from other donors' samples. CDR3 protein: CANSFRGYNEQFF. CDR3 DNA sequence: TGTGCCAACAGTTTCAGGGGATACAATGAGCAGTTCTTC. The full variable domain, in which reference TRBV28 and TRBJ2-1 provide the parts outside the CDR3, is DVKVTQSSRYLVKRTGEKVFLECVQDMDHENMFWYRQDPGLGLRLIYFSYDVKMKEKGDIPEGYSVSREKKERFSLILESASTNQTSMYLCANSFRGYNEQFFGPGTRLTVL.